This passage covers 9 T cell receptor beta chains from one sample sequenced in a study of shared clonotypes between healthy human individuals. The repertoire was sequenced with immunoSEQ multiplex PCR; TCRdb's copy has only in-frame clones and lacks some. In the table there are about 2.1 million clones, around 93% of which are singletons. Naive CD8 cells comprised CD45RO-negative, CCR7-positively selected cells, excluding terminally differentiated effector memory CD45RA+ cells. Sequenced material: naive CD8+ T cells from PBMCs. The receptors stem from a young man in good health. Some clones in this sample may be carry-over from other donors' samples.

The rearrangement joins TRBV7-9 to TRBJ1-2; tentative D call: TRBD1 (5 bases). In germline, CDR1 is SEHNR, CDR2 FQNEAQ (reference sequence). The ends were cut back, 1 base at V and 4 bases at J, with 13 bases in the middle. The CDR3 is made up of 15 amino acids. The DNA of the CDR3 is TGTGCCAGCAGCTTAGTAGGCAGGGCCGGCTATGGCTACACCTTC. It codes for CASSLVGRAGYGYTF. The full variable domain, its missing parts supplied by reference TRBV7-9 and TRBJ1-2, is DTGVSQNPRHKITKRGQNVTFRCDPISEHNRLYWYRQTLGQGPEFLTYFQNEAQLEKSRLLSDRFSAERPKGSFSTLEIQRTEQGDSAMYLCASSLVGRAGYGYTFGSGTRLTVV.

The chain is built from TRBV2 and TRBJ2-1; TRBD1 matches at 7 bases. This CDR3 is built from 16 residues. Trimming cost V 1 base and J 5 bases; bases outside gene matches: 8. The germline V gene has CDR1 SNHLY and CDR2 FYNNEI. This chain's CDR3 is CASSEGRQGVDNEQFF. CDR3 in DNA: TGTGCCAGCAGTGAAGGGCGGCAGGGGGTCGACAATGAGCAGTTCTTC.

This chain uses TRBV4-2 with TRBJ2-1; D uncertain. The CDR3 is 15 residues long. Germline V gene sequence: CDR1 LGHNA, CDR2 YNFKEQ. V lost 3 bases and J 1 base, leaving 10 bases between the germline ends. The CDR3 DNA sequence: TGTGCCAGCAGCCAGGGCCTACTTTCCTACAATGAGCAGTTCTTC. Its protein is CASSQGLLSYNEQFF.

Points on this clone: Different DNA sequences within this sample yield the same CDR3. The chain has TRBV7-9 and TRBJ1-3; D remains unclear. The CDR3 has 14 amino acids. Trimming stripped 1 base from V and 4 bases from J, with 8 bases between. The germline CDR1 and CDR2 sequences are SEHNR and FQNEAQ (reference sequence). The CDR3 protein is CASSLVVRGNTIYF. In DNA form, the CDR3 reads TGTGCCAGCAGCTTAGTGGTGCGGGGAAACACCATATATTTT.

The V call is TRBV28, the J call TRBJ2-7; no firm D call. Germline V lookup: CDR1 MDHEN, CDR2 SYDVKM. Trimming left V 2 bases short and J 6 bases short, with 14 bases between. The CDR3 extends over 14 amino acids. CDR3 DNA: TGTGCCAGCAGTTTACGTGGCGATCTCTCCGAGCAGTACTTC. Its protein is CASSLRGDLSEQYF.

The V and J genes are TRBV7-8 and TRBJ2-7; 8 nucleotides align to TRBD2. CDR1 is SGHVS, CDR2 FQNEAQ, per germline. Losses at the gene ends were 3 bases for V and 2 bases for J; bases not matched to a gene: 6. CDR3 length equals 15 residues. The DNA of the CDR3 is TGTGCCAGCAGCTTTAGCGGGAAAGCCCCCTACGAGCAGTACTTC. This translates into CASSFSGKAPYEQYF.

As DNA, the CDR3 is TGTGCCAGCAGCCCACGAAGTCTCATGAACACTGAAGCTTTCTTT. Its translation is CASSPRSLMNTEAFF. This sequence joins TRBV14 and TRBJ1-1; D not resolved. V gave up 4 bases and J gave up 0 bases, with 12 bases separating them. The germline gives CDR1 SGHDN, CDR2 FVKESK. The length of the CDR3 is 15 residues. Supplemented by reference TRBV14 and TRBJ1-1, the full variable domain reads EAGVTQFPSHSVIEKGQTVTLRCDPISGHDNLYWYRRVMGKEIKFLLHFVKESKQDESGMPNNRFLAERTGGTYSTLKVQPAELEDSGVYFCASSPRSLMNTEAFFGQGTRLTVV.

J is TRBJ2-3 and V is TRBV13; D remains ambiguous. CDR3 size: 15 residues. The germline V gene has CDR1 PRHDT and CDR2 FYEKMQ (reference sequence). The V end was cut by 0 bases, the J end by 0 bases, with 7 bases between. CDR3 in amino acids: CASSLGISSTDTQYF. CDR3 nucleotide sequence: TGTGCCAGCAGCTTAGGGATCTCTAGCACAGATACGCAGTATTTT.

This chain connects TRBV4-2 to TRBJ2-7; 14 bases match TRBD2. The CDR3 runs 17 residues. With V trimmed by 4 bases and J by 1 base, 6 bases remained unmatched. The germline gives CDR1 LGHNA, CDR2 YNFKEQ. CDR3 amino acids: CASSPQTSGRGSYEQYF. CDR3 nucleotides: TGTGCCAGCAGCCCCCAGACTAGCGGGAGGGGTTCCTACGAGCAGTACTTC.